The next 29 T cell receptor beta chains were all read from a single sample in a study of cytomegalovirus exposure and HLA in healthy donors. Primers included in the PCR were 60 Vbeta and 13 Jbeta primers. Data came from immunoSEQ multiplex PCR; TCRdb stores just in-frame clones and leaves some out. The sample carries around 180,000 clones, less than 85% recorded once. Sequencing was carried out using PBMCs. These receptors originate from a man between 35 and 55 years old in good health and CMV-seronegative.

The chain links TRBV30 to TRBJ1-5; D is undetermined. The CDR3 sequence is 14 residues long. V was trimmed by 0 bases and J by 5 bases, leaving 11 bases between them. CDR1 is GTSNPN, CDR2 SVGIG, per germline (reference sequence). The DNA for the CDR3 is TGTGCCTGGAGTGTTGAACTGGGAGATCAGCCCCAGCATTTT. Protein product: CAWSVELGDQPQHF.

The rearrangement joins TRBV18 to TRBJ2-5; D gene ambiguous. This CDR3 comprises 13 residues. Germline CDR1 and CDR2: KGHSH and LQKENI. V gave up 3 bases and J gave up 2 bases, with 7 bases separating them. CDR3 nucleotide sequence: TGTGCCAGCTCACCCTTAATGCAAGAGACCCAGTACTTC. Translated: CASSPLMQETQYF.

Comment on this clone: Other DNA sequences in the same sample also yield this CDR3. The V call is TRBV9, the J call TRBJ2-2; the D gene is possibly TRBD1 (6 bases). The germline CDR1 and CDR2 sequences are SGDLS and YYNGEE. The V gene lost 2 bases and the J gene lost 2 bases, with 7 bases spanning the gap. The CDR3 has 14 residues. The CDR3 loop reads CASSVDSNTGELFF. CDR3 DNA: TGTGCCAGCAGCGTGGACAGCAACACCGGGGAGCTGTTTTTT. The full variable domain, rest sourced from reference TRBV9 and TRBJ2-2, is DSGVTQTPKHLITATGQRVTLRCSPRSGDLSVYWYQQSLDQGLQFLIQYYNGEERAKGNILERFSAQQFPDLHSELNLSSLELGDSALYFCASSVDSNTGELFFGEGSRLTVL.

The rearrangement joins TRBV18 to TRBJ1-2, with a weak D call TRBD1 (6 bases). V was pared by 6 bases and J by 8 bases, with 16 bases between. CDR3 size: 13 residues. Germline V gene sequence: CDR1 KGHSH, CDR2 LQKENI. The CDR3 nucleotides are TGTGCCAGCTCTGACGACAGGTCAGGCGGCTACACCTTC. Residues: CASSDDRSGGYTF.

The chain uses TRBV7-3 and TRBJ2-1; 8 bases agree with TRBD1. The CDR3 spans 13 residues. V shed 6 bases, J shed 6 bases, and the junction held 4 bases outside the gene matches. The V gene's germline CDR1 is SGHTA and CDR2 FQGTGA. The CDR3 DNA reads as TGTGCCAGCAGGCCGGGACAGGTCAATGAGCAGTTCTTC. This translates into CASRPGQVNEQFF.

The CDR3 sequence: CASSPPDKRDTIYF. The DNA for the CDR3 is TGTGCCAGCTCACCCCCCGACAAGCGGGACACCATATATTTT. The chain recombines TRBV18 with TRBJ1-3; D uncertain. The CDR3 is 14 residues long. Germline V gives CDR1 KGHSH, CDR2 LQKENI. Trimming cost V 3 bases and J 8 bases, with 14 bases left between them.

V and J are TRBV5-4 and TRBJ2-3; D is undetermined. The CDR3 spans 14 residues. The V and J ends lost 4 bases and 6 bases respectively, with 15 bases between them. Germline CDR1 reads SGHNT; CDR2 reads YYREEE (reference sequence). CDR3 sequence reads: CASSPPSRRDTQYF. CDR3 bases: TGTGCCAGCAGCCCACCGTCTCGGCGGGATACGCAGTATTTT.

This clone was seen only once. The chain couples TRBV5-6 to TRBJ2-6; 8 bases are shared with TRBD1. The J segment lost 3 bases and the V segment lost 6 bases, leaving 17 bases of the junction unmatched. Germline values: CDR1 SGHDT, CDR2 YYEEEE. This CDR3 contains 19 residues. CDR3 amino acids: CASTPGNQGAVFGANVLTF. The CDR3 DNA follows: TGTGCCAGCACCCCCGGGAATCAGGGGGCAGTTTTTGGGGCCAACGTCCTGACTTTC.

This rearrangement joins TRBV10-2 to TRBJ2-5; 11 bases map to TRBD2. The germline gives CDR1 WSHSY, CDR2 SAAADI. Trimming at V came to 6 bases and at J to 4 bases, leaving 7 bases not matched to a gene. CDR3 length: 15 residues. In DNA form, the CDR3 reads TGCGCCAGCAGCGGACTAGCGGGCTCAGCAGAGACCCAGTACTTC. This sequence encodes CASSGLAGSAETQYF.

This rearrangement joins TRBV4-3 to TRBJ2-1; D is undetermined. This CDR3 region has 13 residues. Trimming took off 4 bases at V and 7 bases at J, with 11 bases between the two ends. CDR1 and CDR2 (germline): LGHNA, YSLEER. In DNA, the CDR3 is TGCGCCAGCAGCCCGAGCCCGGTTAATGAGCAGTTCTTC. As protein: CASSPSPVNEQFF.

The chain uses TRBV21-1 and TRBJ2-5; no DNA check was done on the table's D call, TRBD2. TRBV21-1 is a listed pseudogene. This CDR3 has 12 residues. The CDR3: CASSDGKETQYF. DNA of the CDR3: TGTGCCAGCAGCGACGGGAAAGAGACCCAGTACTTC.

CDR3 nucleotides: TGTGCCAGCAGCCCCGTGGACAGCTCCATACCTCGGGGAAACACCATATATTTT. Encoded protein: CASSPVDSSIPRGNTIYF. The J gene is TRBJ1-3, the V gene TRBV7-9, with a tentative D call TRBD1 (6 bases). V was cut by 5 bases and J by 4 bases, with 24 bases left in between. Germline assignment: CDR1 SEHNR and CDR2 FQNEAQ (reference sequence). The CDR3 contains 18 residues.

This clone has just one count. The rearrangement joins TRBV9 to TRBJ2-3, with TRBD1 matching 7 bases. The CDR3 runs to 15 residues. Germline lookup yields CDR1 SGDLS and CDR2 YYNGEE. Unmatched junction bases numbered 4, after V lost 3 bases and J lost 0 bases. DNA of the CDR3: TGTGCCAGCAGCGCAAGACAGGGAAGCACAGATACGCAGTATTTT. Its translation: CASSARQGSTDTQYF.

This clone has just a few counts. The V and J genes are TRBV5-1 and TRBJ2-7, with 9 bases identical to TRBD2. V was clipped by 0 bases and J by 2 bases; unmatched bases: 9. Germline V gene lookup returns CDR1 SGHRS and CDR2 YFSETQ. The CDR3 loop spans 17 amino acids. DNA for the CDR3: TGCGCCAGCAGCTTGGAAATTAGCGGGAGTATCCCCTACGAGCAGTACTTC. Translation gives CASSLEISGSIPYEQYF.

This clone was observed a handful of times. Other nucleotide sequences in the sample specify the same CDR3. The CDR3 coding sequence is TGTGCCAGCAGTTACAGGGACAGGGCCTATGGCTACACCTTC. Encoded protein: CASSYRDRAYGYTF. The chain uses TRBV6-5 and TRBJ1-2; 9 bases are shared with TRBD1. J was trimmed by 4 bases and V by 2 bases; bases with no gene match: 2. The CDR3 is 14 residues long. Looked up from germline, CDR1 is MNHEY and CDR2 is SVGAGI.

This rearrangement joins TRBV6-6 to TRBJ2-5; TRBD2 agrees at 14 bases. V shed 6 bases and J 4 bases; nucleotides not matched to a gene: 4. Germline CDR1 is MNHNY and CDR2 is SVGAGI (reference sequence). This CDR3 region has 15 residues. The CDR3 loop reads CASSPTSGGGETQYF. The CDR3 DNA is TGTGCCAGCAGCCCGACTAGCGGGGGGGGAGAGACCCAGTACTTC.

V usage is TRBV10-2 and J usage is TRBJ2-1; TRBD2 matches at 9 bases. The CDR3 covers 15 residues. V dropped 4 bases and J dropped 8; count of bases not matched to a gene: 9. Germline V gene lookup returns CDR1 WSHSY and CDR2 SAAADI. This CDR3 reads CASSVAGGTGHEQFF. CDR3 in DNA: TGCGCCAGCAGTGTGGCGGGAGGGACTGGGCATGAGCAGTTCTTC.

The CDR3 spells CASSLLGGTSTQYF. The CDR3 DNA sequence: TGTGCCAGCAGTTTACTCGGCGGAACGAGTACGCAGTATTTT. The chain combines TRBV27 with TRBJ2-3; D unclear. The CDR3 has 14 amino acids. Germline CDR1 and CDR2: MNHEY and SMNVEV (reference sequence). V was pared by 2 bases and J by 8 bases, with 14 bases between.

The rearrangement joins TRBV2 to TRBJ2-3; D is ambiguous. Trimming removed 3 bases at V and 6 bases at J, with 4 bases between. The V gene's germline CDR1 is SNHLY and CDR2 FYNNEI. The CDR3 covers 11 residues. The CDR3 is CASSDLDTQYF. CDR3 DNA: TGTGCCAGCAGTGACCTGGATACGCAGTATTTT.

This chain links TRBV25-1 with TRBJ1-5, with D tentatively TRBD1 (6 bases). CDR3 size: 12 residues. Germline CDR1 reads MGHDK; CDR2 reads SYGVNS. Trimming removed 3 bases from V and 7 bases from J, with 7 bases in between. The CDR3, as DNA: TGTGCCAGCAGTGATACAGGGCAGCCCCAGCATTTT. This translates into CASSDTGQPQHF.

This chain connects TRBV5-4 to TRBJ1-1; 7 bases line up with TRBD1. CDR3 length equals 14 residues. CDR1 is SGHNT, CDR2 YYREEE, per germline (reference sequence). After removal of 4 bases from V and 0 bases from J, the junction contained 3 bases not matched to a gene. The CDR3 region has the DNA TGTGCCAGCAGCCCGGGACAGATGAACACTGAAGCTTTCTTT. Amino acid sequence: CASSPGQMNTEAFF.

This clone appeared once. This chain connects TRBV7-9 to TRBJ1-2; D is unresolved. Germline CDR1 is SEHNR and CDR2 is FQNEAQ (reference sequence). The CDR3 is 14 amino acids. V was clipped by 7 bases and J by 0 bases, with 12 bases between them. CDR3: CASTTHFSNYGYTF. As DNA, the CDR3 is TGTGCCAGCACAACTCACTTCTCTAACTATGGCTACACCTTC.

The V and J genes are TRBV5-1 and TRBJ1-4; 7 bases are shared with TRBD1. With 3 bases clipped from V and 4 bases from J, the junction kept 6 bases outside the gene matches. CDR3 length: 15 residues. Germline V CDR1 and CDR2: SGHRS, YFSETQ. The CDR3 DNA sequence: TGCGCCAGCAGCTGGACAGGTACCGGTAATGAAAAACTGTTTTTT. It encodes CASSWTGTGNEKLFF. The complete variable domain, with remaining parts taken from reference TRBV5-1 and TRBJ1-4, reads KAGVTQTPRYLIKTRGQQVTLSCSPISGHRSVSWYQQTPGQGLQFLFEYFSETQRNKGNFPGRFSGRQFSNSRSEMNVSTLELGDSALYLCASSWTGTGNEKLFFGSGTQLSVL.

This sequence joins TRBV7-2 and TRBJ2-5; D might be TRBD1 (5 bases). This CDR3 is built from 15 residues. Germline V lookup: CDR1 SGHTA, CDR2 FQGNSA. V lost 5 bases, J lost 5 bases, and 18 bases lay in between. The CDR3: CASSPTDRIWETQYF. The CDR3 bases are TGTGCCAGCAGCCCGACAGACAGAATTTGGGAGACCCAGTACTTC.

The rearrangement uses TRBV30 and TRBJ1-6, with TRBD1 matching 8 bases. Germline CDR1 GTSNPN, CDR2 SVGIG (reference sequence). The CDR3 totals 15 residues. V was pared by 3 bases and J by 6 bases, with 7 bases of the junction left unmatched. Written as DNA, the CDR3 is TGTGCCTGGAGAGTCCGACAGGGGACTAATTCACCCCTCCACTTT. This sequence encodes CAWRVRQGTNSPLHF.

The rearrangement uses TRBV9 and TRBJ2-7; TRBD1 matches 8 bases. Trimming took 2 bases from V and 2 from J; bases not matched to a gene: 3. Per the germline V gene, CDR1 is SGDLS and CDR2 is YYNGEE. The CDR3 has 14 amino acids. CDR3: CASSVGQGAYEQYF. The CDR3 DNA reads as TGTGCCAGCAGCGTTGGACAGGGAGCCTACGAGCAGTACTTC.

CDR3 sequence: CASSQGTGENNEQFF. CDR3 bases: TGCGCCAGCAGCCAAGGGACAGGGGAGAACAATGAGCAGTTCTTC. The chain joins TRBV4-3 to TRBJ2-1; 9 bases agree with TRBD1. The CDR3 is 15 residues long. Germline CDR1 is LGHNA and CDR2 is YSLEER. Trimming removed 1 base from V and 5 bases from J; junction bases left unmatched: 3.

This sequence joins TRBV11-2 and TRBJ2-1; a possible D gene is TRBD2 (5 bases). The CDR3 is 12 amino acids. V lost 5 bases to trimming and J lost 15 bases, with 17 bases between them. Germline loops: CDR1 SGHAT, CDR2 FQNNGV. In DNA, the CDR3 is TGTGCCAGCAGCCCCCGGTGGGTCGGAGGGTTCTTC. It specifies CASSPRWVGGFF.

This chain connects TRBV7-2 to TRBJ2-3; D might be TRBD2 (7 bases). Germline values: CDR1 SGHTA, CDR2 FQGNSA. The CDR3 runs 11 residues. Trimming stripped 9 bases from V and 5 bases from J, with 9 bases between. This CDR3 reads CASRGGDTQYF. The CDR3 DNA sequence: TGTGCCAGTAGGGGGGGAGATACGCAGTATTTT.